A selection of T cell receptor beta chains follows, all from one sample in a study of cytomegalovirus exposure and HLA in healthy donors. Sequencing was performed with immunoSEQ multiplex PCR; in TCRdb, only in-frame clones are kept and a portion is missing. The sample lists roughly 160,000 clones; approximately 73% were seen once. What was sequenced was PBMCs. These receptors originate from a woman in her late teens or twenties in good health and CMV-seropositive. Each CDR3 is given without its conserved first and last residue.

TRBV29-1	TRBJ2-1	SVSTSGGRNEQF
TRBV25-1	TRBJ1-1	ASRRQEKRTEAF
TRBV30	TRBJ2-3	AWSKGGDPDTQY
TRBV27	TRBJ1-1	ASSQSTGGGTEAF
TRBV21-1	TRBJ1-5	ASSKRNRRASSNQPQH
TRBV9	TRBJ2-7	ASSVEGTGSYEQY
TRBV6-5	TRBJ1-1	ASSIQGGGTEAF
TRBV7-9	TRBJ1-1	ASSLVQGSNTEAF
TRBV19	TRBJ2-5	ASSSGQGAWETQY
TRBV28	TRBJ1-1	ASTYMAGYSEAF
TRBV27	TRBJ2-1	ASSLGDYNEQF
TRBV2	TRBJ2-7	ASRGTGLPYEQY
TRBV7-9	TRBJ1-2	ASSPTGGQGYT
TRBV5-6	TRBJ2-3	ASSWHQDEQTDTQY
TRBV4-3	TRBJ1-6	ASSQDPSSYNSPLH
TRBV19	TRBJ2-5	ASSPSQGAGETQY
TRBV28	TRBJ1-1	ASSLDRGSGPEAF
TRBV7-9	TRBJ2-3	ASSLTSQEDTQY
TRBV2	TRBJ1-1	ASRADRGGTEAF
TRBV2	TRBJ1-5	ASAEETGGPQPQH
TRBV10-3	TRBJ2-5	AIRARQGGTQY
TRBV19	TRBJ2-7	ASSIDHPDRPKQY
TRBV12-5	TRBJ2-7	ASGLLRQGGDEQY
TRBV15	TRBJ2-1	ATSGSRDRGYNEQF
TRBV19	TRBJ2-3	ATDGTVEDTQY
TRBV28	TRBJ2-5	ASRRGQETQY
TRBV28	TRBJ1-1	ASSEVGQNTEAF
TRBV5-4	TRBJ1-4	ASSLAATNEKLF
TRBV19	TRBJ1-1	ASTAGRVTEAF
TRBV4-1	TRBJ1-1	ASSPQTGGTMNTEAF
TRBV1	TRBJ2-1	TSSPTSGGQYEQF
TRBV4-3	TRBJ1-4	ASSQDGTTNEKLF
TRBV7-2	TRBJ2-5	ASSSDLRTASRETQY
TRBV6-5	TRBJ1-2	ASTKSNRDYGYT
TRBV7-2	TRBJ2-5	ASSTRDRGPRETQY
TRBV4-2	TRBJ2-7	ASSQDTRQGYEQY
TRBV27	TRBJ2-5	ASSLMPGQETQY
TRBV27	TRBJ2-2	ASSPTGNTGELF
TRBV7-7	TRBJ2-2	ASSPNRASGELF
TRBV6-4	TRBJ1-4	ASSVVQGPNEKLF
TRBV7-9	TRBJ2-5	ASSLGLAGESWYQETQY
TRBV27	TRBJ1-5	ASSPRGRSNQPQH
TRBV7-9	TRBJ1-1	ASSPAGDTEAF
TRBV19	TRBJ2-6	ASSSRDRVTSGANVLT
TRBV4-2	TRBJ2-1	ASSQDTSGGAGEQF
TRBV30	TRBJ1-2	AWSVVRTNYGYT
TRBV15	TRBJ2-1	ATRTSGANEQF
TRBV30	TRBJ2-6	AWSNAQFSGANVLT
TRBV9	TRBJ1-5	ASSVGGDSNQPQH
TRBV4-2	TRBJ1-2	ASSQEEGQGADYGYT